Below are 31 T cell receptor beta chains sequenced from a single sample in a study of glioma-infiltrating T cells after dendritic cell vaccination. This table comes from immunoSEQ multiplex PCR, and its TCRdb copy is limited to in-frame clones, with some not included. The sample has about 92,000 clones, approximately 84% seen once; the top ten hold around 16%. The sample here was blood, taken before dendritic cell vaccination. The receptors originated from a human donor with glioblastoma.

V is TRBV6-5 and J is TRBJ2-2; weak D call: TRBD1 (6 bases). The CDR3 runs to 14 residues. CDR1 and CDR2 (germline): MNHEY, SVGAGI. V shed 2 bases and J shed 6 bases, with 10 bases lying between them. The CDR3 DNA is TGTGCCAGCAGTTACGACAGGAAGGCCGGGGAGCTGTTTTTT. This translates into CASSYDRKAGELFF.

The chain employs TRBV29-1 and TRBJ2-1; 7 bases map to TRBD1. Germline V gives CDR1 SQVTM, CDR2 ANQGSEA. This CDR3 spans 15 amino acids. The V segment lost 2 bases and the J segment 3 bases; nucleotides outside the gene matches: 7. CDR3 DNA: TGCAGCGTTGAATCCCCGACAGGGCACTACAATGAGCAGTTCTTC. The encoded protein is CSVESPTGHYNEQFF.

The chain recombines TRBV27 with TRBJ1-2, with D possibly matching TRBD1 (6 bases). Looked up from germline, CDR1 is MNHEY and CDR2 is SMNVEV (reference sequence). Trimming stripped 3 bases from V and 7 bases from J, with 15 bases between. CDR3 length equals 14 residues. DNA for the CDR3: TGTGCCAGCAGTTTCGCCTCAGGGGTGCCTGGCTACACCTTC. Translation: CASSFASGVPGYTF.

The genes are TRBV19 and TRBJ2-1; no clear D. Trimming cost V 6 bases and J 6 bases, with 9 bases left between them. Germline assignment: CDR1 LNHDA and CDR2 SQIVND (reference sequence). The CDR3 extends over 12 amino acids. The CDR3 region is CASSLPSNEQFF. The CDR3 nucleotides are TGTGCCAGTAGCCTCCCTTCCAATGAGCAGTTCTTC.

V gene TRBV5-1 combines with J gene TRBJ2-4; 7 nucleotides line up with TRBD2. This CDR3 spans 15 amino acids. Germline V gene data show CDR1 as SGHRS and CDR2 as YFSETQ. Germline trimming cut 0 bases from V and 7 bases from J; bases unmatched to any gene: 7. The CDR3 DNA sequence: TGCGCCAGCAGCTTGGTTCGGGGACTAAGTAACATTCAGTACTTC. Translated: CASSLVRGLSNIQYF.

The chain carries TRBV13 and TRBJ1-1; D might be TRBD1 (6 bases). The length of the CDR3 is 14 residues. V lost 8 bases to trimming and J lost 5 bases, with 18 bases between them. CDR1 and CDR2 from the germline V gene are PRHDT and FYEKMQ (reference sequence). The CDR3 loop reads CASFPTGWGTEAFF. CDR3 coding DNA: TGTGCCAGCTTTCCTACAGGGTGGGGGACTGAAGCTTTCTTT. The entire variable domain, with the rest obtained from reference TRBV13 and TRBJ1-1, is as follows: AAGVIQSPRHLIKEKRETATLKCYPIPRHDTVYWYQQGPGQDPQFLISFYEKMQSDKGSIPDRFSAQQFSDYHSELNMSSLELGDSALYFCASFPTGWGTEAFFGQGTRLTVV.

The gene calls are TRBV5-8 and TRBJ1-6, with D possibly TRBD1 on 6 matching bases. V dropped 5 bases and J dropped 8 bases, with 17 bases sitting between them. CDR1 and CDR2 from the germline V gene are SGHTS and YDEGEE. CDR3 length: 15 amino acids. CDR3 bases: TGTGCCAGCAGGATAACCGGGACATCTGATTCACCCCTCCACTTT. Residues: CASRITGTSDSPLHF. Looking up the rest from reference TRBV5-8 and TRBJ1-6 gives the full variable domain: EAGVTQSPTHLIKTRGQQATLRCSPISGHTSVYWYQQALGLGLQFLLWYDEGEERNRGNFPPRFSGRQFPNYSSELNVNALELEDSALYLCASRITGTSDSPLHFGNGTRLTVT.

The V call is TRBV7-8, the J call TRBJ2-4; possibly TRBD2 for D (5 bases). This CDR3 has 13 amino acids. Germline V gene lookup returns CDR1 SGHVS and CDR2 FQNEAQ. V was trimmed by 5 bases and J by 7 bases, leaving 12 bases between them. CDR3 sequence reads: CASSPTGWNIQYF. The CDR3 coding sequence is TGTGCCAGCAGCCCGACGGGATGGAACATTCAGTACTTC. Variable domain in full (rest from reference TRBV7-8 and TRBJ2-4): GAGVSQSPRYKVAKRGQDVALRCDPISGHVSLFWYQQALGQGPEFLTYFQNEAQLDKSGLPSDRFFAERPEGSVSTLKIQRTQQEDSAVYLCASSPTGWNIQYFGAGTRLSVL.

V usage is TRBV7-2 and J usage is TRBJ2-5; 7 bases are shared with TRBD1. V shed 5 bases, J shed 3 bases, and the junction held 3 bases outside the gene matches. Germline V gene lookup returns CDR1 SGHTA and CDR2 FQGNSA. The CDR3 sequence is 13 residues long. CDR3 nucleotides: TGTGCCAGCAGCCTTGGGACAGAAGAGACCCAGTACTTC. Amino acid sequence: CASSLGTEETQYF.

The J gene is TRBJ1-1, the V gene TRBV7-3; D perhaps matches TRBD1 (5 bases). V lost 3 bases, J lost 0 bases, and 32 bases lay in between. Germline assignment: CDR1 SGHTA and CDR2 FQGTGA. The CDR3 spans 22 residues. DNA for the CDR3: TGTGCCAGCAGCTTGGGGGGTGACTCCACAGAATATCCCCTACGCATGAACACTGAAGCTTTCTTT. This sequence encodes CASSLGGDSTEYPLRMNTEAFF.

The chain is built from TRBV5-6 and TRBJ2-1; 8 nucleotides align to TRBD1. Germline V gene data show CDR1 as SGHDT and CDR2 as YYEEEE. With 1 base clipped from V and 8 bases from J, the junction kept 11 bases outside the gene matches. The CDR3 is 16 residues long. CDR3: CASSLRDRPRWDEQFF. DNA of the CDR3: TGTGCCAGCAGCTTGAGGGACAGGCCCCGTTGGGATGAGCAGTTCTTC.

This clone was picked up a small number of times. The rearrangement links TRBV7-9 to TRBJ1-1, with D perhaps TRBD1 (5 bases). From germline, CDR1 is SEHNR and CDR2 FQNEAQ (reference sequence). V lost 5 bases and J 4 bases, leaving 14 bases between the germline ends. This CDR3 is built from 14 residues. Here the CDR3 reads CASSPLGGITEAFF. The CDR3 DNA is TGTGCCAGCAGCCCTCTCGGGGGGATCACTGAAGCTTTCTTT.

The count of this clone is one. This chain links TRBV2 with TRBJ2-5; TRBD2 matches 15 bases. CDR1 is SNHLY, CDR2 FYNNEI, per germline. The V gene end was trimmed by 9 bases and the J gene end by 0 bases; junction bases not matched to a gene: 11. The CDR3 covers 18 residues. The chain's CDR3 is CARDSPGTSGGYQETQYF. The CDR3 DNA reads TGTGCCAGAGACTCACCCGGGACTAGCGGGGGGTACCAAGAGACCCAGTACTTC.

The chain joins TRBV5-4 to TRBJ2-1, with D tentatively TRBD1 (5 bases). V was pared by 2 bases and J by 11 bases, with 14 bases between. CDR1 is SGHNT, CDR2 YYREEE, per germline (reference sequence). The CDR3 length is 13 residues. CDR3 bases: TGTGCCAGCAGCTTAGGGGTTGACAGTAAGCAGTTCTTC. It is translated as CASSLGVDSKQFF.

The chain carries TRBV27 and TRBJ1-1; a weak D match, TRBD1 (6 bases). Trimming shortened V by 3 bases and J by 6 bases, and 11 bases separated the two germline ends. The CDR3 covers 13 residues. Germline CDR1 MNHEY, CDR2 SMNVEV (reference sequence). CDR3: CASSFTGGAEAFF. CDR3 coding DNA: TGTGCCAGCAGTTTCACGGGGGGCGCTGAAGCTTTCTTT.

J is TRBJ1-2 and V is TRBV27; the match to TRBD1 covers 9 bases. The germline gives CDR1 MNHEY, CDR2 SMNVEV (reference sequence). This CDR3 comprises 16 residues. After removal of 8 bases from V and 4 bases from J, the junction contained 14 bases not matched to a gene. CDR3 sequence reads: CASATGTGNRGYGYTF. CDR3 in DNA: TGTGCCAGCGCAACCGGGACAGGGAATCGAGGCTATGGCTACACCTTC.

This clone has a single count. The rearrangement uses TRBV9 and TRBJ2-1; tentatively, D is TRBD1 (5 bases). V was clipped by 4 bases and J by 4 bases, with 15 bases between them. The CDR3 has 15 amino acids. CDR1 and CDR2 (germline): SGDLS, YYNGEE. The CDR3 bases are TGTGCCAGCAGCCCGTCAGGGAACCCGTACAATGAGCAGTTCTTC. Translated, it gives CASSPSGNPYNEQFF.

This clone was detected once. The chain uses TRBV6-5 and TRBJ2-3; 9 positions match TRBD2. V gave up 2 bases and J gave up 4 bases; unmatched junction bases: 4. The CDR3 consists of 15 residues. Germline V gives CDR1 MNHEY, CDR2 SVGAGI. This CDR3 reads CASSYVRGGADTQYF. In DNA, the CDR3 is TGTGCCAGCAGTTACGTGCGGGGGGGAGCAGATACGCAGTATTTT.

The chain combines TRBV7-3 with TRBJ2-5; 12 bases agree with TRBD2. The CDR3 totals 15 residues. The V gene's germline CDR1 is SGHTA and CDR2 FQGTGA. After removal of 5 bases from V and 2 bases from J, the junction contained 3 bases not matched to a gene. The CDR3 here is CASSPTSGRQETQYF. In nucleotides, the CDR3 is TGTGCCAGCAGCCCGACTAGCGGGAGACAAGAGACCCAGTACTTC.

This chain uses TRBV6-4 with TRBJ1-2; a possible D gene is TRBD1 (5 bases). The V end lost 4 bases, the J end lost 8 bases, and 20 bases lay between the germline ends. The germline V gene has CDR1 MRHNA and CDR2 SNTAGT. The CDR3 is made up of 15 amino acids. The DNA of the CDR3 is TGTGCCAGCAGTGTGGGGCAGGGTGATCGCCGGGGCTACACCTTC. Translation gives CASSVGQGDRRGYTF.

The table lists this clone with a few counts. The chain uses TRBV7-3 and TRBJ2-1, with D uncertain. The V gene's germline CDR1 is SGHTA and CDR2 FQGTGA. The ends were cut back, 5 bases at V and 0 bases at J, with 5 bases in the middle. CDR3 size: 13 residues. The CDR3 loop is CASSPLSYNEQFF. CDR3 DNA sequence: TGTGCCAGCAGCCCTCTCTCCTACAATGAGCAGTTCTTC. Complete variable domain (other parts from reference TRBV7-3 and TRBJ2-1): GAGVSQTPSNKVTEKGKYVELRCDPISGHTALYWYRQSLGQGPEFLIYFQGTGAADDSGLPNDRFFAVRPEGSVSTLKIQRTERGDSAVYLCASSPLSYNEQFFGPGTRLTVL.

V usage is TRBV7-2 and J usage is TRBJ2-1; no clear D gene. From germline, CDR1 is SGHTA and CDR2 FQGNSA. CDR3 size: 15 residues. The ends were cut back, 0 bases at V and 0 bases at J, with 6 bases in the middle. CDR3 in amino acids: CASSLASPSYNEQFF. CDR3 bases: TGTGCCAGCAGCTTAGCGAGTCCCTCCTACAATGAGCAGTTCTTC.

This rearrangement joins TRBV4-3 to TRBJ2-7; 11 positions match TRBD1. The CDR3 contains 16 residues. CDR1 and CDR2 (germline): LGHNA, YSLEER. The J segment lost 3 bases and the V segment lost 4 bases, leaving 8 bases of the junction unmatched. CDR3 in amino acids: CASSPVGTGGLYEQYF. The CDR3 DNA follows: TGCGCCAGCAGCCCCGTGGGGACAGGGGGTCTCTACGAGCAGTACTTC.

The V call is TRBV19, the J call TRBJ1-5, with D tentatively TRBD1 (6 bases). The ends were cut back, 5 bases at V and 6 bases at J, with 20 bases in the middle. This CDR3 contains 16 residues. Germline-derived CDR1 and CDR2 are LNHDA and SQIVND (reference sequence). CDR3: CASSLARGARRQPQHF. The CDR3 nucleotides are TGTGCCAGTAGTCTGGCCCGGGGGGCTCGGCGTCAGCCCCAGCATTTT. The full variable domain, rest sourced from reference TRBV19 and TRBJ1-5, is DGGITQSPKYLFRKEGQNVTLSCEQNLNHDAMYWYRQDPGQGLRLIYYSQIVNDFQKGDIAEGYSVSREKKESFPLTVTSAQKNPTAFYLCASSLARGARRQPQHFGDGTRLSIL.

This sequence joins TRBV25-1 and TRBJ2-3; 7 nucleotides match TRBD2. V was pared by 2 bases and J by 2 bases, with 7 bases of the junction left unmatched. Germline CDR1 and CDR2: MGHDK and SYGVNS. The length of the CDR3 is 16 residues. The CDR3 region is CASSERLAEHTDTQYF. Written as DNA, the CDR3 is TGTGCCAGCAGTGAAAGGCTAGCGGAGCACACAGATACGCAGTATTTT. Filled out from reference TRBV25-1 and TRBJ2-3, the complete variable domain reads EADIYQTPRYLVIGTGKKITLECSQTMGHDKMYWYQQDPGMELHLIHYSYGVNSTEKGDLSSESTVSRIRTEHFPLTLESARPSHTSQYLCASSERLAEHTDTQYFGPGTRLTVL.

J is TRBJ2-1 and V is TRBV7-2; 9 bases agree with TRBD1. The CDR3 sequence is 14 residues long. The V segment lost 1 base and the J segment 9 bases; nucleotides outside the gene matches: 4. The germline V gene has CDR1 SGHTA and CDR2 FQGNSA. CDR3 protein: CASSLGTGVSEQFF. The CDR3 DNA reads TGTGCCAGCAGCTTAGGGACAGGGGTGAGTGAGCAGTTCTTC. The full variable domain, its missing parts supplied by reference TRBV7-2 and TRBJ2-1, is GAGVSQSPSNKVTEKGKDVELRCDPISGHTALYWYRQSLGQGLEFLIYFQGNSAPDKSGLPSDRFSAERTGGSVSTLTIQRTQQEDSAVYLCASSLGTGVSEQFFGPGTRLTVL.

V gene TRBV6-5 combines with J gene TRBJ2-7; the match to TRBD1 covers 9 bases. The CDR3 loop spans 15 amino acids. The V gene's germline CDR1 is MNHEY and CDR2 SVGAGI. The trim removed 7 bases at V and 9 bases at J, leaving 16 bases unmatched. The chain's CDR3 is CASTPPGTGPSWQYF. CDR3 DNA sequence: TGTGCCAGCACCCCCCCCGGGACAGGGCCCTCTTGGCAGTACTTC.

The chain joins TRBV28 to TRBJ2-1, with D possibly being TRBD1 (6 bases). Germline V gene lookup returns CDR1 MDHEN and CDR2 SYDVKM. The V gene lost 6 bases and the J gene lost 6 bases, with 9 bases spanning the gap. The CDR3 totals 12 residues. CDR3 loop: CASSPDSNEQFF. Here the CDR3 DNA reads TGTGCCAGCAGCCCGGACAGCAATGAGCAGTTCTTC.

The CDR3 bases are TGTGCCAGCATTAACAGACAGGGACTAGTTCTCGATGAGCAGTTCTTC. Translation gives CASINRQGLVLDEQFF. The gene calls are TRBV28 and TRBJ2-1; weak D call: TRBD2 (8 bases). From germline, CDR1 is MDHEN and CDR2 SYDVKM. V was trimmed by 7 bases and J by 8 bases, leaving 24 bases between them. The CDR3 spans 16 residues.

The rearrangement joins TRBV5-1 to TRBJ2-7; 12 bases are shared with TRBD1. The germline gives CDR1 SGHRS, CDR2 YFSETQ. V was clipped by 4 bases and J by 4 bases; unmatched bases: 6. The CDR3 consists of 15 residues. This CDR3 reads CASSSRDRGLYEQYF. In nucleotides, the CDR3 is TGCGCCAGCAGCAGCCGGGACAGGGGGCTTTACGAGCAGTACTTC. Combining the CDR3 with reference TRBV5-1 and TRBJ2-7 gives the whole variable domain KAGVTQTPRYLIKTRGQQVTLSCSPISGHRSVSWYQQTPGQGLQFLFEYFSETQRNKGNFPGRFSGRQFSNSRSEMNVSTLELGDSALYLCASSSRDRGLYEQYFGPGTRLTVT.

The chain is built from TRBV5-1 and TRBJ2-5, with 14 positions matching TRBD2. This CDR3 is 18 amino acids long. Germline CDR1 and CDR2: SGHRS and YFSETQ. V lost 7 bases, J lost 4 bases, and 15 bases stayed unmatched. CDR3 in DNA: TGCGCCAGCGGGGGATCGGGACTAGCGGGAGTGAAGCGAGAGACCCAGTACTTC. Its translation: CASGGSGLAGVKRETQYF.